These 5 T cell receptor beta chains were all obtained from the same sample, sequenced in a study of cytomegalovirus exposure and HLA in healthy donors. The method was immunoSEQ multiplex PCR; TCRdb's version includes in-frame clones alone and lacks a portion of them. Counted here are around 250,000 clones, nearly 90% occurring once; the ten biggest clones make up 0.35% to 0.45%. The sequencing input was PBMCs. These receptors came from a woman aged 18 to 35 in good health and CMV-seronegative.

V usage is TRBV11-1 and J usage is TRBJ1-1; a possible D gene is TRBD1 (5 bases). Germline-derived CDR1 and CDR2 are SGHAT and FQDESV (reference sequence). Between the trimmed V and J ends, which lost 0 bases and 5 bases, there was a span of 10 bases. The CDR3 consists of 14 residues. As DNA, the CDR3 is TGTGCCAGCAGCTTAGCCCTCGGGGGGACTGAAGCTTTCTTT. It specifies CASSLALGGTEAFF. Combining the CDR3 with reference TRBV11-1 and TRBJ1-1 gives the whole variable domain EAEVAQSPRYKITEKSQAVAFWCDPISGHATLYWYRQILGQGPELLVQFQDESVVDDSQLPKDRFSAERLKGVDSTLKIQPAELGDSAMYLCASSLALGGTEAFFGQGTRLTVV.

CDR3 DNA: TGCGCCAGCAGCTTGGATGGTGCTCGGAATTCACCCCTCCACTTT. Translated: CASSLDGARNSPLHF. This chain connects TRBV5-1 to TRBJ1-6, with D uncertain. The CDR3 is made up of 15 amino acids. Looked up from germline, CDR1 is SGHRS and CDR2 is YFSETQ. The V end lost 0 bases, the J end lost 7 bases, and 11 bases lay between the germline ends.

The rearrangement joins TRBV11-2 to TRBJ1-2; 7 nucleotides agree with TRBD1. CDR3 length: 14 residues. Trimming cost V 2 bases and J 3 bases; bases outside gene matches: 3. Germline CDR1 reads SGHAT; CDR2 reads FQNNGV. The CDR3 bases are TGTGCCAGCAGCTTAACAACAGGGGACTATGGCTACACCTTC. Its protein product is CASSLTTGDYGYTF. The variable domain in full, with the rest retrieved from reference TRBV11-2 and TRBJ1-2, is EAGVAQSPRYKIIEKRQSVAFWCNPISGHATLYWYQQILGQGPKLLIQFQNNGVVDDSQLPKDRFSAERLKGVDSTLKIQPAKLEDSAVYLCASSLTTGDYGYTFGSGTRLTVV.

The V and J genes are TRBV2 and TRBJ2-7; 9 bases fit TRBD1. This CDR3 is built from 16 residues. V gave up 5 bases and J gave up 2 bases; unmatched junction bases: 10. Germline V gene data show CDR1 as SNHLY and CDR2 as FYNNEI. The CDR3 protein is CASSPGTGNPTYEQYF. The CDR3 nucleotides are TGTGCCAGCAGTCCCGGGACAGGGAACCCAACCTACGAGCAGTACTTC.

V gene TRBV28 combines with J gene TRBJ1-2; 12 nucleotides align to TRBD1. The V segment lost 2 bases and the J segment 8 bases; nucleotides outside the gene matches: 6. This CDR3 has 15 residues. Germline loops: CDR1 MDHEN, CDR2 SYDVKM. The DNA for the CDR3 is TGTGCCAGCAGTTTACCGGGACAGGGGGCTGGCGGCTACACCTTC. Translated: CASSLPGQGAGGYTF.